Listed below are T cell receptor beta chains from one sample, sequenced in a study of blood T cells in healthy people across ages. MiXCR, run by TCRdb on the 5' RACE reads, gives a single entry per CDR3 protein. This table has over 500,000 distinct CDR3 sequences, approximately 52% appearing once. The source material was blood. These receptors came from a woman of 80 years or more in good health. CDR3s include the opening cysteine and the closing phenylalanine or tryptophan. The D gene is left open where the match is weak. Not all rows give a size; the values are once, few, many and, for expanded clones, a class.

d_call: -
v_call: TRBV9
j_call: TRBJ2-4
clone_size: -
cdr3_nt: TGTGCCAGCAGCGTGCAGCCCGGGGACAAAAACATTCAGTACTTC
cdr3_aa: CASSVQPGDKNIQYF

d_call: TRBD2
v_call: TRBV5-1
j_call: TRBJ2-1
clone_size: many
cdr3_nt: TGCGCCAGCAGCTTCCTAGCGGGAGCTCGCTATGAGCAGTTCTTC
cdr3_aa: CASSFLAGARYEQFF

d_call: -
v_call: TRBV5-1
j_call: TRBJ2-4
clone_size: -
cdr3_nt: TGCGCCAGCAGCTTTGCGGCCCCCAGATCCGACGCGCTCGCCAAAAACATTCAGTACTTC
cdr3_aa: CASSFAAPRSDALAKNIQYF

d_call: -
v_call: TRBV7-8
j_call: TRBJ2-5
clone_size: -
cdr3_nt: TGTGCCAGCAGCTTAGCGGAGCGTCGAAGGGCCCAAGAGACCCAGTACTTC
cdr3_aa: CASSLAERRRAQETQYF

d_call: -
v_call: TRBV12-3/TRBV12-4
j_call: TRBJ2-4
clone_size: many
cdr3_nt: TGTGCCAGCAGCCCAAGGCTGAACATTCAGTACTTC
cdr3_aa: CASSPRLNIQYF

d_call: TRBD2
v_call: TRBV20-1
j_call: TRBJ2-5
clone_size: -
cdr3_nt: TGCAGTGCTAGAGATGCGGGGGAACTCCAAGAGACCCAGTACTTC
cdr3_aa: CSARDAGELQETQYF

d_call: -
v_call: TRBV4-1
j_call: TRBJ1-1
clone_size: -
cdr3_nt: TGCGCCAGCAGCCAAGATCCACGGCTGGAAGGTGAAGCTTTCTTT
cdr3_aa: CASSQDPRLEGEAFF

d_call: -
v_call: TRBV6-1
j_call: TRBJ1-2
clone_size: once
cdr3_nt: -
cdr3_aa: CASSRGSHEQFFGPFNGYTF

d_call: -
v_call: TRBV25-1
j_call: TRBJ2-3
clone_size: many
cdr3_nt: TGTGCCAGCAGTGGCCCAGGTGTTTTGGATACGCAGTATTTT
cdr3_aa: CASSGPGVLDTQYF

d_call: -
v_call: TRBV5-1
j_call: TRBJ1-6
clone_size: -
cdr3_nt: TGCGCCAGCAGCTTGGGTGACGGAGTGGGTTCACCCCTCCACTTT
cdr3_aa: CASSLGDGVGSPLHF

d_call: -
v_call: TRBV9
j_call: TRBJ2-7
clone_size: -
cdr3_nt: TGTGCCAGCAGCGTATTCCCAGGTCCCTACGAGCAGTACTTC
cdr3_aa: CASSVFPGPYEQYF

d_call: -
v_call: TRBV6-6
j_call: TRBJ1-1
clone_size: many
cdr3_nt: TGTGCCAGCAGTTACCAGGGAAGGGGAGACACTGAAGCTTTCTTT
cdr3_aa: CASSYQGRGDTEAFF

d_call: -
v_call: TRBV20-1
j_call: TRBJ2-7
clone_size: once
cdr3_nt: TGCAGTGCTAGACTCTACTCCTACGAGCAGTACTTC
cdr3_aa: CSARLYSYEQYF

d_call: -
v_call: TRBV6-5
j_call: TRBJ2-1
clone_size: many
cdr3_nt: TGTGCCAGCAGTTACCGCCAAATGGGCGATGAGCAGTTCTTC
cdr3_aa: CASSYRQMGDEQFF

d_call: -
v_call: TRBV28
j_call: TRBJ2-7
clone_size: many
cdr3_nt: TGTGCCAGCAGTTTAAGGTTTCAGGAGGGCAAAACCTACGAGCAGTACTTC
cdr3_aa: CASSLRFQEGKTYEQYF

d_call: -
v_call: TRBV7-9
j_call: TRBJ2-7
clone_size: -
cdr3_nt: TGTGCCAGCATCTTAGTGTCCCTCGAGCAGTACTTC
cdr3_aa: CASILVSLEQYF

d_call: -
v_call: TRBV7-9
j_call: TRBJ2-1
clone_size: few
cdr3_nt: TGTGCCAGCAGTTCCGTAGCGGTATCCTACAATGAGCAGTTCTTC
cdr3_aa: CASSSVAVSYNEQFF

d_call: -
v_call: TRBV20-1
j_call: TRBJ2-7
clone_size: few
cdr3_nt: TGCAGTGCTTACCGGGGCCTCGGGCAGTACTTC
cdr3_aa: CSAYRGLGQYF

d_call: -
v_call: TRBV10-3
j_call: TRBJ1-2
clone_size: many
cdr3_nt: TGTGCCATCAGTGATGGGGGGAGACGTAATGGCTACACCTTC
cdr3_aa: CAISDGGRRNGYTF

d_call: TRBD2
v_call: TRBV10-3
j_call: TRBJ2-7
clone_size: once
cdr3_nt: TGTGCCATCAGTGTGGGGGGGATCCCCTACGAGCAGTACTTC
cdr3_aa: CAISVGGIPYEQYF

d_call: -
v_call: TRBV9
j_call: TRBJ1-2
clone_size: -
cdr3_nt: TGTGCCAGCAGCGTAGTGGGGGTGGTCGGCTACACCTTC
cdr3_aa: CASSVVGVVGYTF

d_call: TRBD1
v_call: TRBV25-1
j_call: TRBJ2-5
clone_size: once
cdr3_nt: TGTGCCAGCAGTGATCCCTGGGGACAGGGGCTTCTAGAGACCCAGTACTTC
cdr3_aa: CASSDPWGQGLLETQYF

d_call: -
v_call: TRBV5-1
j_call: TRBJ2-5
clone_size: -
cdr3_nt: TGCGCCAGCAGCTCTTGGACAAGGGAGGAGACCCAGTACTTC
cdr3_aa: CASSSWTREETQYF

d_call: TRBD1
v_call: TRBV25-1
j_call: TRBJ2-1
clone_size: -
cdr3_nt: TGTGCCAGCAGTGCTCGGACAGGGGATAATGAGCAGTTCTTC
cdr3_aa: CASSARTGDNEQFF

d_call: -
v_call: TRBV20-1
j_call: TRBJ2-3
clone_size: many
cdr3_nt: TGCAGTGCTATCCGTTCAGATACGCAGTATTTT
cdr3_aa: CSAIRSDTQYF

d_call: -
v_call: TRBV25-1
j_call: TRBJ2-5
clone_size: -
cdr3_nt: TGTGCCAGTCGGTCAGGGCGTACGGAGACCCAGTACTTC
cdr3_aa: CASRSGRTETQYF

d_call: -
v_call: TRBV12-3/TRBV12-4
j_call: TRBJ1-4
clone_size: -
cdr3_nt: TGTGCCAGCAGTCGTGGGACTGCTGGGGAAAAACTGTTTTTT
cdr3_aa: CASSRGTAGEKLFF

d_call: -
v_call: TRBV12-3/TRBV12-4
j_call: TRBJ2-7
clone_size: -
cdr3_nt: TGTGCCAGCAGTCTGGCTTTCTCCTACGAGCAGTACTTC
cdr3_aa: CASSLAFSYEQYF

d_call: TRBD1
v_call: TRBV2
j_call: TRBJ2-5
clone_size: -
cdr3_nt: TGTGCCAGCAGAGTGGACAGGGACGAGACCCAGTACTTC
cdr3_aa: CASRVDRDETQYF

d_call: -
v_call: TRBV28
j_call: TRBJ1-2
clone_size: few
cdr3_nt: TGTGCCAGCAGCGTTCTCGGGACCTTGCGTGGCTACACCTTC
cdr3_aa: CASSVLGTLRGYTF

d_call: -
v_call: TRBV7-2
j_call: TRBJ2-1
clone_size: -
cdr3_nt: TGTGCCAGCAGCTTAGTGGCCCCGATCCCAAATGAGCAGTTCTTC
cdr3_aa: CASSLVAPIPNEQFF

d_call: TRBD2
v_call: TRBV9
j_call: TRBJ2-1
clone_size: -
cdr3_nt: TGTGCCAGCAGCGTAGTCGGGGGGGCCGTAGAGCAGTTCTTC
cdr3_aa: CASSVVGGAVEQFF

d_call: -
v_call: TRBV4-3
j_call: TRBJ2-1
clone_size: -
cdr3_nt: TGCGCCAGCAGCCAAGTGGGCAGCTCAAACTCCAAGGAGCAGTTCTTC
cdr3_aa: CASSQVGSSNSKEQFF

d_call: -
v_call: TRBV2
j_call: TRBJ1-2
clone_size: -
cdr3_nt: TGTGCCAGCAGTGCCCGGCGGGGAGCTAGGGGCTACACCTTC
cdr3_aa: CASSARRGARGYTF

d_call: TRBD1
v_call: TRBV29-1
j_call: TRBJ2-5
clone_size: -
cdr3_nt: TGCAGCGGCCGGATTAAATGGGACAGGGGAGTCGGGACCCAGTACTTC
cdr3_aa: CSGRIKWDRGVGTQYF

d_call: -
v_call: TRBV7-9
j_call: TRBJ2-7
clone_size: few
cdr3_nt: TGTGCCAGCAGCTTCCGAGAAGGACGCATATACGAGCAGTACTTC
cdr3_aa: CASSFREGRIYEQYF

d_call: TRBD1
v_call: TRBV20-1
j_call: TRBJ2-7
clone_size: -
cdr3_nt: TGCAGTGCTAGATTCGGCGCGACAGGGTGGTTCGAGCAGTACTTC
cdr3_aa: CSARFGATGWFEQYF

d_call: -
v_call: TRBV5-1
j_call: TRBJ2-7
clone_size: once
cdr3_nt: TGCGCCAGCAGTAATACGAGGGAGTACTACGAGCAGTACTTC
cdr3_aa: CASSNTREYYEQYF

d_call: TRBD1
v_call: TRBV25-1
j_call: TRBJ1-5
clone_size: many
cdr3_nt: TGTGCCAGCAGTGAATTTGGGACAGGCCCATATAGCAATCAGCCCCAGCATTTT
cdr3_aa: CASSEFGTGPYSNQPQHF

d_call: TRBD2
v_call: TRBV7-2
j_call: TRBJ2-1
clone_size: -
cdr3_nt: TGTGCTATGCCGAACGGGGGGGTAGCGGGGGCCTACAATGAGCAGTTCTTC
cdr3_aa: CAMPNGGVAGAYNEQFF